This note documents a single TCR beta chain sequence. This sample is part of a study of blood T cell repertoires in COVID-19. Across the whole study: Sources were T cells, B-cell-depleted T cells, or PBMCs; the material itself was cDNA or gDNA.

V shed 0 bases and J 0 bases; nucleotides not matched to a gene: 0. CDR3 length: 15 residues. The germline gives CDR1 SGHRS, CDR2 YFSETQ. Method: immunoSEQ multiplex PCR; TCRdb's copy keeps in-frame clones and lacks some. The repertoire includes around 50,000 clones, about 84% of them detected once, and 2.1% sits in the top ten. The receptor comes from a woman aged 60-75 years with acute or convalescent COVID-19. The chain employs TRBV5-1 and TRBJ2-3, with TRBD1 matching 8 bases. Sequencing input: peripheral blood. Written as DNA, the CDR3 is TGCGCCAGCAGCTTGGGGGACAGGAGCACAGATACGCAGTATTTT. This translates into CASSLGDRSTDTQYF.